The rows below give T cell receptor beta chains drawn from one sample of a study of regulatory T cells in long-lasting Graves disease. TCRdb re-called the multiplex PCR reads through MiXCR, storing one row per CDR3 protein. The sample holds 350,000 to 550,000 distinct CDR3 sequences; approximately 16% are singletons and the top ten take 20% to 25%. The sample was also reused in another study, on T cells in Graves' hyperthyroidism and ophthalmopathy.

This material consisted of peripheral blood mononuclear cells (PBMCs), taken at new diagnosis, from a patient treated with antithyroid drugs. These receptors came from a woman younger than 35 with Graves disease. The CDR3 runs from the conserved cysteine through the conserved F or W. The order of the fields is clone size, D gene, CDR3 length, J gene, V gene, CDR3 DNA, CDR3 protein. A D gene is named only where the DNA matches it firmly. Not all rows give a size; the values are once, few, many and, for expanded clones, a class.

many - 13 TRBJ1-1 TRBV2 TGTGCCATCCGTTCCCCGGCCGACACTGAAGCTTTCTTT CAIRSPADTEAFF
many TRBD1 14 TRBJ2-7 TRBV10-3 TGTGCCATCGGTGATCAGGGGGCTCGAGGCGAGCAGTACTTC CAIGDQGARGEQYF
few TRBD2 13 TRBJ2-1 TRBV5-1 TGCGCCAGCAGCGGTCTAGCGGGAGGGCCTAGGCTCTTC CASSGLAGGPRLF
- TRBD1 16 TRBJ2-1 TRBV3-1 TGTGCCAGCAGCTTGTCGACAGGGACGTTCAACAATGAGCAGTTCTTC CASSLSTGTFNNEQFF
- - 14 TRBJ1-5 TRBV28 TGTGCCAGCAGTTTTTTCCCGGCAAGCCAGCCCCAGCATTTT CASSFFPASQPQHF
many - 15 TRBJ2-3 TRBV20-1 TGCAGTGCTAGCACCCCAGGGGGGCGGAGAGATACGCAGTATTTT CSASTPGGRRDTQYF
- TRBD1 17 TRBJ2-5 TRBV4-1 TGCGCCAGCAGCCAAGACCCTACAGGGGCCTTACAAGAGACCCAGTACTTC CASSQDPTGALQETQYF
many TRBD1 16 TRBJ2-1 TRBV6-9 TGTGCCAGCAGTTACTCAGGGGGATATTCCTACAATGAGCAGTTCTTC CASSYSGGYSYNEQFF
many - 13 TRBJ2-3 TRBV2 TGTGCCAGCCCTAACCCCAGCACAGATACGCAGTATTTT CASPNPSTDTQYF
few TRBD1 14 TRBJ2-5 TRBV11-2 TGTGCCAGCAGCATTACAGGGGAGCCAGAGACCCAGTACTTC CASSITGEPETQYF
many - 11 TRBJ1-1 TRBV3-1 TGTGCCAGCAGCCAAGGCGGTGAAGCTTTCTTT CASSQGGEAFF
- - 16 TRBJ2-1 TRBV7-3 TGTGCCAGCAGCTTACTCGGGGGGCTGCCTTACAATGAGCAGTTCTTC CASSLLGGLPYNEQFF
many - 15 TRBJ2-1 TRBV30 TGTGCCTGGAGTGTAGTCCTCATGGAGCACAATGAGCAGTTCTTC CAWSVVLMEHNEQFF
- TRBD1 13 TRBJ1-2 TRBV3-1 TGTGCCAGCAGCCATGGACAGGGGGGTGGCTACACCTTC CASSHGQGGGYTF
- - 12 TRBJ1-1 TRBV30 TGTGCCTGGAGTGTAAGGGCGGCGTCGGCTTTCTTT CAWSVRAASAFF
many TRBD1 14 TRBJ1-1 TRBV24-1 TGTGCCACCAGGACAGGGGGCGCGAACACTGAAGCTTTCTTT CATRTGGANTEAFF
many - 15 TRBJ2-3 TRBV28 TGTGCCAGCAGTTTATTTACCCTTAGCACAGATACGCAGTATTTT CASSLFTLSTDTQYF
- TRBD1 13 TRBJ1-6 TRBV10-3 TGTGCCATGTCCGGGACAGGGGATTCACCCCTCCACTTT CAMSGTGDSPLHF
many - 13 TRBJ1-1 TRBV5-5 TGTGCCAGCAGCAGGGACACCCCAAACGTAGCTTTCTTT CASSRDTPNVAFF
many TRBD2 19 TRBJ2-3 TRBV7-6 TGTGCCAGCAGCAAATCGGGACTAGCGGGAGTTTCTAGCACAGATACGCAGTATTTT CASSKSGLAGVSSTDTQYF
many - 13 TRBJ2-1 TRBV10-3 TGTGCCATCAGTGAGGACCTACAGGGTGAGCAGTTCTTC CAISEDLQGEQFF
many - 13 TRBJ2-3 TRBV12-5 TGTGCTAGTGGTTCAGGCCGAGGAGATACGCAGTATTTT CASGSGRGDTQYF
few - 14 TRBJ1-2 TRBV11-3 TGTGCCAGCAGCTTAATTCCGACAGGCAATGGCTACACCTTC CASSLIPTGNGYTF
few TRBD1 14 TRBJ1-6 TRBV28 TGTGCCAGCAGTTTTGACAGGGAGAATTCACCCCTCCACTTT CASSFDRENSPLHF
- TRBD2 16 TRBJ2-1 TRBV13 TGTGCCAGCAGCTTAGACGGGGCTAGCGGGAGTGTTGAGCAGTTCTTC CASSLDGASGSVEQFF
many TRBD2 14 TRBJ2-7 TRBV7-3 TGTGCCAGCAGCCCAGCGGGAGGGCCGGGGGAGCAGTACTTC CASSPAGGPGEQYF
- - 15 TRBJ2-1 TRBV2 TGTGCCAGCAGTGAAGCCGGGGGCAGGGGGGGTGAGCAGCTCTTC CASSEAGGRGGEQLF
many - 14 TRBJ1-2 TRBV3-1 TGTGCCAGCAGCCAAGTTCTGGGAGGCTATGGCTACACCTTC CASSQVLGGYGYTF
many TRBD2 14 TRBJ2-3 TRBV29-1 TGCAGCGTTGGGCTAGCGGGAGAACCCCCTACGCAGTATTTT CSVGLAGEPPTQYF
- - 14 TRBJ1-6 TRBV5-6 TGTGCCAGCACCCCGGGGTTTCGTAATTCACCCCTCCACTTT CASTPGFRNSPLHF
many TRBD1 16 TRBJ2-1 TRBV27 TGTGCCAGCAGTTTAACGGGACAGCCGATCCACAATGAGCAGTTCTTC CASSLTGQPIHNEQFF
many - 15 TRBJ2-1 TRBV12-3/TRBV12-4 TGTGCCAGCAGTTTATTCCCACAGGTCGGATATGAGCAGTTCTTC CASSLFPQVGYEQFF
few - 14 TRBJ2-1 TRBV6-1 TGTGCCAGCGAGAGGGACGTCGCCTACAATGAGCAGTTCTTC CASERDVAYNEQFF
many - 12 TRBJ2-7 TRBV29-1 TGCAGCGTTGCCGAAGGGACCTACGAGCAGTACTTC CSVAEGTYEQYF
many - 15 TRBJ2-3 TRBV2 TGTGCCAGCAGTACCGGACAGTCTAGCACAGATACGCAGTATTTT CASSTGQSSTDTQYF
many - 13 TRBJ2-7 TRBV12-3/TRBV12-4 TGTGCCAGCAGCCCTCCCGGCAGACCCCAGCAGTACTTC CASSPPGRPQQYF
many - 14 TRBJ2-7 TRBV11-2 TGTGCCAGCAGCTTCTCCGGCCACTCCTACGAGCAGTACTTC CASSFSGHSYEQYF
- TRBD2 16 TRBJ2-2 TRBV7-9 TGTGCCAGCAGCCTCCTAGCGGGAGCTACCACCGGGGAGCTGTTTTTT CASSLLAGATTGELFF
- - 16 TRBJ2-5 TRBV9 TGTGCCAACAGCGTAGCGGAGTCTGGGGGGCAAGAGACCCAGTACTTC CANSVAESGGQETQYF
few TRBD2 15 TRBJ2-5 TRBV14 TGTGCCAGCAGTGCATGGACTAGCGCCCAAGAGACCCAGTACTTC CASSAWTSAQETQYF
once TRBD1 15 TRBJ2-3 TRBV5-8 TGTGCCAGCAGCTCTGGGGACAGGTTAACAGATACGCAGTATTTT CASSSGDRLTDTQYF
many - 12 TRBJ2-5 TRBV24-1 TGTGCAACCTCCTTCGCGGGAAAGACCCAGTACTTC CATSFAGKTQYF
many - 14 TRBJ2-7 TRBV29-1 TGCAGCGTAGGCGTCCGGGCCCTTAGGGACGAGCAGTACTTC CSVGVRALRDEQYF
many - 16 TRBJ1-6 TRBV12-3/TRBV12-4 TGTGCCAGCAGACAGTACCCCGGGCCCTATAATTCACCCCTCCACTTT CASRQYPGPYNSPLHF
many TRBD1 13 TRBJ2-1 TRBV6-1 TGTGCCAGCAGGGGGGACAGTTACAATGAGCAGTTCTTC CASRGDSYNEQFF
many TRBD2 19 TRBJ2-1 TRBV5-6 TGTGCCAGCAGCTTCAGGGCTAGCGGGACCAAGAGCTCCTACAATGAGCAGTTCTTC CASSFRASGTKSSYNEQFF
few TRBD1 15 TRBJ2-4 TRBV3-1 TGTGCCAGCAGCCAAGATTTGGGGACAGGGGCCATTCAGTACTTC CASSQDLGTGAIQYF
- TRBD2 17 TRBJ2-7 TRBV5-5 TGCGCCAGCAGCCCCCCCGGGGGTAGCGGGAGGAACTACGAGCAGTACTTC CASSPPGGSGRNYEQYF
many TRBD2 14 TRBJ2-5 TRBV7-6 TGTGCCAGCAGCGTACTAGCGGGGCAAGAGACCCAGTACTTC CASSVLAGQETQYF
many - 14 TRBJ2-5 TRBV28 TGTGCCAGCAGTTTGTGGCGGACTCAAGAGACCCAGTACTTC CASSLWRTQETQYF
- TRBD2 16 TRBJ2-7 TRBV19 TGTGCCAGTAGTATATCCGGGACTAGTCAGTGGTACGAGCAGTACTTC CASSISGTSQWYEQYF
many - 12 TRBJ2-1 TRBV9 TGTGCCAGCAGCCCTGACTTGGATGAGCAGTTCTTC CASSPDLDEQFF